This TCR beta chain was documented in a study of blood T cells in healthy people across ages. This CDR3 spans 16 amino acids. Germline V gene sequence: CDR1 LGHNA, CDR2 YSLEER. V lost 8 bases, J lost 6 bases, and 23 bases lay in between. Primed by a sample-barcoded 5' primer and a J-beta primer mix, a second PCR proceeded for roughly 6 to 12 cycles. Each sample provided no less than 2.5 million CDR3-containing paired-end reads. TCRdb re-called the 5' RACE reads through MiXCR, storing one row per CDR3 protein. This table holds approximately 800,000 distinct CDR3 sequences, 20% to 30% found once. The study, taken as a whole, reports: With age, beta diversity per million T cells declined roughly linearly, significantly by 40 to 50. No conclusive comparison of naive versus antigen-experienced cells was possible with unsorted PBMCs.

Worth noting for this clonotype: What it binds is unknown.

The data also belong to a second study, concerning T cells of mothers and their children. That source notes: Relative to unrelated pairs, biologically related mother-child dyads exhibited marginally greater, non-significant overlap.

The chain combines TRBV4-3 with TRBJ2-1; D is possibly TRBD2 (6 bases). The origin of this receptor is a boy under 18 in good health. Sequenced material: blood. As DNA, the CDR3 is TGCGCCAGCCCTAGCCGTACCCCCGGGAGCCTCAATGAGCAGTTCTTC. Translating gives CASPSRTPGSLNEQFF.